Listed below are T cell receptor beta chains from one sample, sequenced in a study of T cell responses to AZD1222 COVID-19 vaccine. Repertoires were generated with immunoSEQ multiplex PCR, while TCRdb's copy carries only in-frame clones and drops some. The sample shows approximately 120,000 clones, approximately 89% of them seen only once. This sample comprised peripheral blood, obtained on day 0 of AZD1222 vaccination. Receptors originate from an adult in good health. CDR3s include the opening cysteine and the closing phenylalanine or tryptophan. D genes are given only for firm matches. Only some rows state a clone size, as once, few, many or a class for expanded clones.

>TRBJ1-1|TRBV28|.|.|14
CASTGQPGWTEAFF
TGTGCCAGCACCGGACAGCCCGGATGGACTGAAGCTTTCTTT
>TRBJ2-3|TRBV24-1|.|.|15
CATILQGESTDTQYF
TGTGCCACCATTCTACAGGGTGAATCCACAGATACGCAGTATTTT
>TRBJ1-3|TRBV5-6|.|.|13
CASSLPTGNTIYF
TGTGCCAGCAGCTTACCAACTGGAAACACCATATATTTT
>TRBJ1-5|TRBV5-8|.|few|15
CASSLAALGQEPQHF
TGTGCCAGCAGCTTGGCCGCGTTGGGACAAGAGCCCCAGCATTTT
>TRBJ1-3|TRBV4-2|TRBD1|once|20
CASSQAHSGTGLATGNTIYF
TGTGCCAGCAGCCAGGCACACTCCGGGACAGGCCTAGCAACTGGAAACACCATATATTTT
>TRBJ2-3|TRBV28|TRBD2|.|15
CASRRLAGARDTQYF
TGTGCCAGCAGGCGGCTAGCGGGAGCTAGAGATACGCAGTATTTT
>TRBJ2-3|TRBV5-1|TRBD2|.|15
CASSLNSGSTDTQYF
TGCGCCAGCAGCTTAAATAGCGGGAGCACAGATACGCAGTATTTT
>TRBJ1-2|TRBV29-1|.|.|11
CSVLTGYGYTF
TGCAGCGTCCTGACAGGCTATGGCTACACCTTC
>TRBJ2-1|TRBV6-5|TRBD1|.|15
CASSPMGQAYNEQFF
TGTGCCAGCAGCCCCATGGGACAGGCTTACAATGAGCAGTTCTTC
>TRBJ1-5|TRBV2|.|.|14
CASTIIRGEGPQHF
TGTGCCAGCACTATAATAAGGGGGGAGGGTCCCCAGCATTTT